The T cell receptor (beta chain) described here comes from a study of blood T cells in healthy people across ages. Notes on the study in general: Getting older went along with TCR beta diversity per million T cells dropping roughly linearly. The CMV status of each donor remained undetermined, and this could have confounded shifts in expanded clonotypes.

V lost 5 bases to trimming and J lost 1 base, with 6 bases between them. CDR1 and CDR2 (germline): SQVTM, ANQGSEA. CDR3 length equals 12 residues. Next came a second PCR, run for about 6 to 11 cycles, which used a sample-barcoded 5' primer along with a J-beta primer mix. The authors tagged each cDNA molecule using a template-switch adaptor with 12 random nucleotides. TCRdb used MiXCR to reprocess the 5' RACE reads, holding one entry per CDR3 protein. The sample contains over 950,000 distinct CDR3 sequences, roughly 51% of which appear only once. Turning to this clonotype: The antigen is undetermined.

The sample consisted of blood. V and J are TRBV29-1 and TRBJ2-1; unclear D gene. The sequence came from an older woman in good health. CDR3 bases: TGCAGCGTTTGGGATTCCTACAATGAGCAGTTCTTC. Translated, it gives CSVWDSYNEQFF.